These 30 T cell receptor beta chains came from one sample sequenced in a study of T cells after posttransplantation cyclophosphamide. Control samples came 1 year after myeloablative marrow transplants with methotrexate plus calcineurin inhibitor. Assay used: immunoSEQ multiplex PCR; TCRdb lists only in-frame clones, some missing. The sample lists over 7,500 clones, roughly 90% occurring once. Sequencing used PBMCs, obtained after an allogeneic stem cell transplant with a calcineurin inhibitor and methotrexate. These receptors originate from a young adult male patient who received an allogeneic stem cell transplant from an unrelated donor, was CMV-positive, and had no GVHD. Some T cells may be transferred from the graft donor.

V is TRBV18 and J is TRBJ2-3, with 12 bases that match TRBD2. V dropped 5 bases and J dropped 2; count of bases not matched to a gene: 5. The CDR3 is 16 residues long. Germline loops: CDR1 KGHSH, CDR2 LQKENI. The CDR3 DNA reads TGTGCCAGCTCATCTACTAGCGGGAGGTCCACAGATACGCAGTATTTT. This encodes CASSSTSGRSTDTQYF.

The chain has TRBV28 and TRBJ2-7; TRBD2 might be the D (6 bases). This CDR3 is 15 amino acids long. With 3 bases removed from V and 4 bases from J, the gap between germline ends came to 16 bases. Germline values: CDR1 MDHEN, CDR2 SYDVKM. The CDR3 here is CASSFLGREVYEQYF. The CDR3 coding sequence is TGTGCCAGCAGTTTTCTAGGGCGGGAAGTATACGAGCAGTACTTC.

The V gene is TRBV27, the J gene TRBJ2-1, with D possibly TRBD2 on 6 matching bases. Germline V CDR1 and CDR2: MNHEY, SMNVEV (reference sequence). The CDR3 has 15 residues. The ends were cut back, 5 bases at V and 0 bases at J, with 11 bases in the middle. Here the CDR3 reads CASSADGSSYNEQFF. The CDR3 bases are TGTGCCAGCAGTGCGGACGGGAGCTCCTACAATGAGCAGTTCTTC.

V and J are TRBV5-6 and TRBJ2-5; TRBD2 agrees at 11 bases. V lost 4 bases and J lost 1; bases outside the gene matches: 3. CDR3 size: 15 residues. Per the germline V gene, CDR1 is SGHDT and CDR2 is YYEEEE. CDR3: CASSTGTSGQETQYF. The DNA for the CDR3 is TGTGCCAGCAGCACTGGGACTAGCGGCCAAGAGACCCAGTACTTC.

For the CDR3, the DNA is TGTGCCAGCAGCGACCCTAGCGGGAGCTCCTACAATGAGCAGTTCTTC. It encodes CASSDPSGSSYNEQFF. The chain employs TRBV5-6 and TRBJ2-1, with 10 bases aligning to TRBD2. V dropped 4 bases and J dropped 0; count of bases not matched to a gene: 4. The CDR3 is made up of 16 amino acids. Looked up from germline, CDR1 is SGHDT and CDR2 is YYEEEE.

DNA for the CDR3: TGTGCCAGCAGCGGGACTCCTACTACCTACGAGCAGTACTTC. This sequence encodes CASSGTPTTYEQYF. This chain joins TRBV7-9 and TRBJ2-7; a possible D gene is TRBD2 (6 bases). CDR1 is SEHNR, CDR2 FQNEAQ, per germline (reference sequence). V gave up 5 bases and J gave up 2 bases, with 13 bases separating them. This CDR3 contains 14 residues.

The chain has TRBV18 and TRBJ2-1; a weak D match, TRBD1 (6 bases). There are 15 residues in the CDR3. Deletions cut 3 bases from V and 4 bases from J, with 13 bases between. The germline V gene has CDR1 KGHSH and CDR2 LQKENI. DNA of the CDR3: TGTGCCAGCTCACCCAGGCAGGGGCCATACAATGAGCAGTTCTTC. This encodes CASSPRQGPYNEQFF. The full variable domain, in which reference TRBV18 and TRBJ2-1 provide the parts outside the CDR3, is NAGVMQNPRHLVRRRGQEARLRCSPMKGHSHVYWYRQLPEEGLKFMVYLQKENIIDESGMPKERFSAEFPKEGPSILRIQQVVRGDSAAYFCASSPRQGPYNEQFFGPGTRLTVL.

The CDR3 is CASSLGTGGRMELFF. The DNA of the CDR3 is TGCGCCAGCAGCCTCGGGACAGGGGGAAGGATGGAGCTGTTTTTT. J is TRBJ2-2 and V is TRBV5-1; 11 bases match TRBD1. Trimming cost V 4 bases and J 10 bases; bases outside gene matches: 9. Germline V gives CDR1 SGHRS, CDR2 YFSETQ. This CDR3 is built from 15 residues. Drawing the rest from reference TRBV5-1 and TRBJ2-2, the complete variable domain is KAGVTQTPRYLIKTRGQQVTLSCSPISGHRSVSWYQQTPGQGLQFLFEYFSETQRNKGNFPGRFSGRQFSNSRSEMNVSTLELGDSALYLCASSLGTGGRMELFFGEGSRLTVL.

This chain uses TRBV7-8 with TRBJ1-5, with D possibly being TRBD1 (5 bases). The CDR3 loop spans 17 amino acids. With 5 bases removed from V and 7 bases from J, the gap between germline ends came to 24 bases. Germline loops: CDR1 SGHVS, CDR2 FQNEAQ. CDR3 in DNA: TGTGCCAGCAGCCCCGGAATGGGCGGCGGACATCGACAGCCCCAGCATTTT. It encodes CASSPGMGGGHRQPQHF.

The gene calls are TRBV19 and TRBJ2-2; 10 bases fit TRBD2. V lost 9 bases, J lost 6 bases, and 10 bases stayed unmatched. The V gene's germline CDR1 is LNHDA and CDR2 SQIVND (reference sequence). CDR3 length equals 15 residues. The CDR3 DNA follows: TGTGCCAGCATGCGGCTAGCGGGAGTCTCCGGGGAGCTGTTTTTT. Its protein is CASMRLAGVSGELFF.

The chain couples TRBV11-1 to TRBJ2-1, with TRBD1 as a possible D gene (5 bases). The CDR3 has 13 amino acids. The V gene lost 1 base and the J gene lost 7 bases, with 8 bases spanning the gap. Germline CDR1 and CDR2: SGHAT and FQDESV (reference sequence). In DNA form, the CDR3 reads TGTGCCAGCAGCTTAGGAAGGGGAAATGAGCAGTTCTTC. As protein: CASSLGRGNEQFF.

The gene calls are TRBV7-2 and TRBJ2-3; 9 nucleotides align to TRBD2. The germline V gene encodes CDR1 SGHTA and CDR2 FQGNSA. This CDR3 has 17 residues. Germline trimming cut 3 bases from V and 1 base from J; bases unmatched to any gene: 8. CDR3 nucleotides: TGTGCCAGCAGCTTTAGCGGGAGCGATTGGGGCACAGATACGCAGTATTTT. Amino acids: CASSFSGSDWGTDTQYF.

This chain links TRBV6-5 with TRBJ2-4; D is perhaps TRBD2 (6 bases). The germline V and J ends were trimmed by 7 bases and 7 bases, with 14 bases remaining between them. The CDR3 totals 13 residues. Germline CDR1 reads MNHEY; CDR2 reads SVGAGI. The CDR3 region has the DNA TGTGCCAGCAAAGTCCTTGGAGGGAACATTCAGTACTTC. Its protein product is CASKVLGGNIQYF.

This rearrangement joins TRBV19 to TRBJ1-3, with D uncertain. The V gene lost 7 bases and the J gene lost 0 bases, with 13 bases spanning the gap. The V gene's germline CDR1 is LNHDA and CDR2 SQIVND (reference sequence). This CDR3 has 15 amino acids. The CDR3 bases are TGTGCCAGTAAGGACCTAAGCGGCTCTGGAAACACCATATATTTT. It specifies CASKDLSGSGNTIYF.

The V and J genes are TRBV6-6 and TRBJ1-5; D not resolved. The germline CDR1 and CDR2 sequences are MNHNY and SVGAGI (reference sequence). The CDR3 consists of 11 residues. V lost 5 bases and J lost 9, with 8 bases in between. CDR3 DNA: TGTGCCAGCAGTCCCGGTGTGCCCCAGCATTTT. Its protein product is CASSPGVPQHF.

The chain carries TRBV29-1 and TRBJ1-1, with D tentatively TRBD1 (6 bases). Trimming took off 0 bases at V and 1 base at J, with 21 bases between the two ends. CDR3 length equals 18 residues. Germline CDR1 SQVTM, CDR2 ANQGSEA. The CDR3: CSVEDLVPSEGENTEAFF. CDR3 bases: TGCAGCGTTGAAGATCTAGTTCCTTCCGAGGGGGAGAACACTGAAGCTTTCTTT.

The chain is built from TRBV7-8 and TRBJ1-5; tentatively, D is TRBD1 (5 bases). The CDR3 loop spans 14 amino acids. Deletions cut 2 bases from V and 6 bases from J, with 11 bases between. Germline assignment: CDR1 SGHVS and CDR2 FQNEAQ. CDR3 nucleotide sequence: TGTGCCAGCAGCTTATCTAGGGGAAGTCAGCCCCAGCATTTT. Translation: CASSLSRGSQPQHF.

The rearrangement uses TRBV28 and TRBJ1-2; TRBD1 matches 9 bases. The V segment lost 5 bases and the J segment 6 bases; nucleotides outside the gene matches: 10. CDR1 MDHEN and CDR2 SYDVKM come from the germline V gene. The CDR3 contains 15 residues. CDR3 sequence reads: CASSRDMDRGNGYTF. The CDR3 DNA is TGTGCCAGCAGTCGAGACATGGACAGGGGAAATGGCTACACCTTC.

The chain combines TRBV4-3 with TRBJ2-2; 9 nucleotides match TRBD1. The CDR3 totals 14 residues. The V segment lost 4 bases and the J segment 5 bases; nucleotides outside the gene matches: 2. Germline CDR1 is LGHNA and CDR2 is YSLEER. The CDR3 is CASSRQGGTGELFF. The DNA of the CDR3 is TGCGCCAGCAGCCGACAGGGGGGTACCGGGGAGCTGTTTTTT.

The CDR3 spells CASSYNGDQPQHF. CDR3 DNA: TGTGCCAGCAGTTACAACGGAGATCAGCCCCAGCATTTT. The rearrangement links TRBV6-5 to TRBJ1-5; unclear D gene. The CDR3 has 13 residues. V was trimmed by 2 bases and J by 5 bases, leaving 7 bases between them. Germline V CDR1 and CDR2: MNHEY, SVGAGI.

The chain is built from TRBV4-3 and TRBJ2-7; a weak D match, TRBD1 (6 bases). V was pared by 0 bases and J by 3 bases, with 15 bases between. The CDR3 is 16 residues long. Per germline, CDR1 LGHNA and CDR2 YSLEER. The CDR3 loop is CASSQDRGGRLYEQYF. The DNA of the CDR3 is TGCGCCAGCAGCCAAGATAGAGGGGGACGGCTCTACGAGCAGTACTTC.

The chain employs TRBV27 and TRBJ2-5; 9 bases fit TRBD1. The V and J ends lost 4 bases and 5 bases, in that order; junction bases with no gene match: 5. The CDR3 contains 14 residues. Looked up from germline, CDR1 is MNHEY and CDR2 is SMNVEV (reference sequence). The CDR3 DNA reads TGTGCCAGCAGTTCACTGGGACAGGGCGAGACCCAGTACTTC. Protein: CASSSLGQGETQYF.

The count of this clone is one. The chain links TRBV4-1 to TRBJ1-5; TRBD1 aligns across 7 bases. Germline CDR1 MGHRA, CDR2 YSYEKL. The CDR3 extends over 16 amino acids. The trim removed 4 bases at V and 4 bases at J, leaving 10 bases unmatched. The CDR3 here is CASSLEVGTANQPQHF. The CDR3, as DNA: TGCGCCAGCAGCCTCGAGGTGGGGACAGCTAATCAGCCCCAGCATTTT.

The rearrangement uses TRBV2 and TRBJ2-5; a possible D gene is TRBD2 (5 bases). The CDR3 contains 14 residues. Trimming removed 5 bases from V and 2 bases from J, with 12 bases in between. Per the germline V gene, CDR1 is SNHLY and CDR2 is FYNNEI. CDR3 residues: CASSMMSGQETQYF. CDR3 nucleotides: TGTGCCAGCAGTATGATGAGCGGACAAGAGACCCAGTACTTC. The variable domain in full, with the rest retrieved from reference TRBV2 and TRBJ2-5, is EPEVTQTPSHQVTQMGQEVILRCVPISNHLYFYWYRQILGQKVEFLVSFYNNEISEKSEIFDDQFSVERPDGSNFTLKIRSTKLEDSAMYFCASSMMSGQETQYFGPGTRLLVL.

The chain couples TRBV5-1 to TRBJ2-6; TRBD1 might be the D (6 bases). Trimming removed 3 bases from V and 4 bases from J, with 20 bases in between. Germline-derived CDR1 and CDR2 are SGHRS and YFSETQ. The length of the CDR3 is 18 residues. The CDR3 coding sequence is TGCGCCAGCAGCTGGGACCCGACAGGTCTTAAGGGGGCCAACGTCCTGACTTTC. This gives the protein CASSWDPTGLKGANVLTF.

V usage is TRBV4-3 and J usage is TRBJ2-4; TRBD2 matches at 12 bases. CDR3 size: 20 residues. The germline CDR1 and CDR2 sequences are LGHNA and YSLEER. V shed 2 bases, J shed 0 bases, and the junction held 11 bases outside the gene matches. CDR3: CASSQNPGLAGLRAKNIQYF. The CDR3 region has the DNA TGCGCCAGCAGCCAAAATCCCGGACTAGCGGGGCTTAGAGCCAAAAACATTCAGTACTTC.

The rearrangement joins TRBV7-9 to TRBJ2-4; TRBD2 agrees at 10 bases. V shed 2 bases and J 0 bases; nucleotides not matched to a gene: 4. The CDR3 sequence is 17 residues long. Germline V gene data show CDR1 as SEHNR and CDR2 as FQNEAQ (reference sequence). The CDR3 reads CASSLSGRAEAKNIQYF. For the CDR3, the DNA is TGTGCCAGCAGCTTAAGCGGGAGGGCCGAAGCCAAAAACATTCAGTACTTC.

This chain uses TRBV11-3 with TRBJ2-7, with a possible D match to TRBD1 (5 bases). Germline V CDR1 and CDR2: SGHNT, YENEEA. Between the trimmed V and J ends, which lost 2 bases and 2 bases, there was a span of 10 bases. CDR3 length: 14 residues. Here the CDR3 reads CASSLNPGPYEQYF. The CDR3 DNA reads TGTGCCAGCAGCTTAAATCCAGGGCCCTACGAGCAGTACTTC.

This chain uses TRBV4-3 with TRBJ1-1, with 8 positions matching TRBD1. The CDR3 is made up of 15 amino acids. V was pared by 2 bases and J by 1 base, with 3 bases of the junction left unmatched. Germline values: CDR1 LGHNA, CDR2 YSLEER. The CDR3, as DNA: TGCGCCAGCAGCCAATGGCAGGGGGCGAACACTGAAGCTTTCTTT. Its protein product is CASSQWQGANTEAFF.

The chain recombines TRBV6-5 with TRBJ2-1, with 11 bases matching TRBD2. Germline trimming cut 5 bases from V and 3 bases from J; bases unmatched to any gene: 0. CDR3 length: 14 amino acids. Germline assignment: CDR1 MNHEY and CDR2 SVGAGI. DNA of the CDR3: TGTGCCAGCAGTCTAGCGGGAGGCTACAATGAGCAGTTCTTC. Its translation: CASSLAGGYNEQFF.